Given below is one T cell receptor beta chain in context. Its antigen is unknown. This sample stems from a study of vaccination effects on CD4 cells after COVID-19. In the study overall: Before sequencing, viral peptide pools were used by the ViraFEST assay to expand antigen-specific CD4+ T cells.

Scientists isolated CD4+ T cells after a roughly nine-day culture period ended. Germline values: CDR1 MDHEN, CDR2 SYDVKM. The CDR3 is made up of 16 amino acids. Trimming cost V 5 bases and J 4 bases; bases outside gene matches: 12. Produced via immunoSEQ multiplex PCR; TCRdb's table is partial and in-frame only. Seen here are 50,000 or so clones, roughly three fifths observed once, and the top ten hold 4.5% to 6%. Sequenced material: CD4+ T cells from PBMCs cultured without peptide, taken before COVID-19 vaccination. This chain joins TRBV28 and TRBJ2-3; 7 bases agree with TRBD2. The clonotype comes from a human donor who received a COVID-19 vaccine. Here the CDR3 reads CASSRASGPRADTQYF. The CDR3, as DNA: TGTGCCAGCAGTAGGGCTAGCGGACCTCGGGCAGATACGCAGTATTTT.